This TCR beta chain derives from a study of identical twins. A remark on this clonotype: Its target is unknown.

Findings of the study overall: Beta out-of-frame sequences displayed a weaker excess of sharing between twins. Shared out-of-frame alpha sequences (those common to twins) showed excess low generation probability.

TCRdb analysed the 5' RACE reads with MiXCR anew, one entry per CDR3 protein. The table lists approximately 500,000 distinct CDR3 sequences, about 24% of them singletons, with around 3% in the top ten. V was shortened by 1 base and J by 3 bases, with 9 bases between the two germline ends. Germline CDR1 is SEHNR and CDR2 is FQNEAQ (reference sequence). The CDR3 consists of 14 residues. These records were also assigned to another study, of T cells expressing NK-cell markers.

Sequencing was performed on CD4+ T cells sorted from blood. This receptor was obtained from a young woman in good health. The chain joins TRBV7-9 to TRBJ1-1; no clear D. The CDR3 region is CASSLGEGYTEAFF. CDR3 nucleotides: TGTGCCAGCAGCTTAGGGGAAGGGTACACTGAAGCTTTCTTT.